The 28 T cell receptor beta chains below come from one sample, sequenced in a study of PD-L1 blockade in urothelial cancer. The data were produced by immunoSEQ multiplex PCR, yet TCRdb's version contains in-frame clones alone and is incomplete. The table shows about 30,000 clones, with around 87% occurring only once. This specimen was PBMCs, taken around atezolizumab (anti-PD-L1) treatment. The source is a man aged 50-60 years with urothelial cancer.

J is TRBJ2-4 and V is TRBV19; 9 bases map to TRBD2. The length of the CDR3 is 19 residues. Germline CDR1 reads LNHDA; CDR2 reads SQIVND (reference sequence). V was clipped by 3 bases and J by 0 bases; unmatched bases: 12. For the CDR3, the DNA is TGTGCCAGTAGTATGGGGGAACGTAGCGGGAGCATAGCCAAAAACATTCAGTACTTC. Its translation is CASSMGERSGSIAKNIQYF.

CDR3 nucleotide sequence: TGTGCCAGCAGTCTACCGGGACAGGGAGAAAAACTGTTTTTT. This encodes CASSLPGQGEKLFF. The chain links TRBV2 to TRBJ1-4; 9 bases map to TRBD1. Trimming took 5 bases from V and 8 from J; bases not matched to a gene: 6. The length of the CDR3 is 14 residues. Germline CDR1 is SNHLY and CDR2 is FYNNEI.

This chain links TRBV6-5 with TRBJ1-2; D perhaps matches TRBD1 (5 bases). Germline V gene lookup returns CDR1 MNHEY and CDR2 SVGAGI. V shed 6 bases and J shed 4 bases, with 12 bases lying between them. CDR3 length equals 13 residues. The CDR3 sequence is CASSPVGGYGYTF. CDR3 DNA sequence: TGTGCCAGCAGCCCGGTGGGGGGCTATGGCTACACCTTC.

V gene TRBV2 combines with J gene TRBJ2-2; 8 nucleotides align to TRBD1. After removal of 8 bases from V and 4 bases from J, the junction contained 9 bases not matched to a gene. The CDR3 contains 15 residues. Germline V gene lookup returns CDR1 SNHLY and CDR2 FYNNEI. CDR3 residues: CASEFAGGPTGELFF. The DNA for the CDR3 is TGTGCCAGCGAGTTTGCAGGGGGCCCCACCGGGGAGCTGTTTTTT.

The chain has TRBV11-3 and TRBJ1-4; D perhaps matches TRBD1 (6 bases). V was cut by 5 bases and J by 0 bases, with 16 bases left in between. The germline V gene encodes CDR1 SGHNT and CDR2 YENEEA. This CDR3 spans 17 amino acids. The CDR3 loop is CASSRSPDSATNEKLFF. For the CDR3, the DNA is TGTGCCAGCAGCAGAAGTCCGGACAGCGCAACTAATGAAAAACTGTTTTTT. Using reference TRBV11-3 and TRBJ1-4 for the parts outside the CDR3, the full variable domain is EAGVVQSPRYKIIEKKQPVAFWCNPISGHNTLYWYLQNLGQGPELLIRYENEEAVDDSQLPKDRFSAERLKGVDSTLKIQPAELGDSAVYLCASSRSPDSATNEKLFFGSGTQLSVL.

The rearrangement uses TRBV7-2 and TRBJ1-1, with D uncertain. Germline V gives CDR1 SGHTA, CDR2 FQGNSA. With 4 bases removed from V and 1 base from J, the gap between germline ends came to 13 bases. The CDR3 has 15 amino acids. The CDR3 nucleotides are TGTGCCAGCAGCTCCGGACGGGGAGCGAACACTGAAGCTTTCTTT. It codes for CASSSGRGANTEAFF. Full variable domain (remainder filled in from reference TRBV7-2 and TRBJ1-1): GAGVSQSPSNKVTEKGKDVELRCDPISGHTALYWYRQSLGQGLEFLIYFQGNSAPDKSGLPSDRFSAERTGGSVSTLTIQRTQQEDSAVYLCASSSGRGANTEAFFGQGTRLTVV.

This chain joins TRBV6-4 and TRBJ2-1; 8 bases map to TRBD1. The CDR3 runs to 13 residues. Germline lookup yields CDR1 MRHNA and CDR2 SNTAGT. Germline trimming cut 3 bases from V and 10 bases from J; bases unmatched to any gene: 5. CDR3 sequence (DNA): TGTGCCAGCAGTGAACAGGGGGTCGGGGAGCAGTTCTTC. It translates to CASSEQGVGEQFF.

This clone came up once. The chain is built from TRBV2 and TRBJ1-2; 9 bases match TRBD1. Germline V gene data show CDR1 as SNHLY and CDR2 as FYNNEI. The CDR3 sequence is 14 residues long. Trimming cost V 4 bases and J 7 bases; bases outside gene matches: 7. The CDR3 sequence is CASSASGQGFGYTF. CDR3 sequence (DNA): TGTGCCAGCAGTGCCTCGGGACAGGGATTTGGCTACACCTTC.

CDR3 in amino acids: CASSSPDRGIEAFF. The CDR3 nucleotides read TGTGCCAGCAGCTCCCCGGACAGGGGGATAGAAGCTTTCTTT. The chain combines TRBV11-2 with TRBJ1-1; 10 bases are shared with TRBD1. Germline V lookup: CDR1 SGHAT, CDR2 FQNNGV. The CDR3 contains 14 residues. Trimming cost V 4 bases and J 8 bases; bases outside gene matches: 7.

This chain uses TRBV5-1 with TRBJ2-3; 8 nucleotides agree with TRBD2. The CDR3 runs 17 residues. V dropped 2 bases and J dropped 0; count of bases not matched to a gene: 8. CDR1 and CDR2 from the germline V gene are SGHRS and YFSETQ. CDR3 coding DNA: TGCGCCAGCAGCTTTTCCCTAGCGGGCGCTAGCACAGATACGCAGTATTTT. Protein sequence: CASSFSLAGASTDTQYF. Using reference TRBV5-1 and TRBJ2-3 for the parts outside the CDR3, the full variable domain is KAGVTQTPRYLIKTRGQQVTLSCSPISGHRSVSWYQQTPGQGLQFLFEYFSETQRNKGNFPGRFSGRQFSNSRSEMNVSTLELGDSALYLCASSFSLAGASTDTQYFGPGTRLTVL.

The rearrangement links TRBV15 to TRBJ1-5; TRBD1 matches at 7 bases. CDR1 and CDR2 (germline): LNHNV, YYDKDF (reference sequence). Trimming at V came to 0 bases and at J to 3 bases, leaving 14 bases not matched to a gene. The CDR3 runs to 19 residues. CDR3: CATSRDHEVGTAFNQPQHF. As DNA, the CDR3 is TGTGCCACCAGCAGAGATCATGAAGTGGGGACAGCCTTCAATCAGCCCCAGCATTTT.

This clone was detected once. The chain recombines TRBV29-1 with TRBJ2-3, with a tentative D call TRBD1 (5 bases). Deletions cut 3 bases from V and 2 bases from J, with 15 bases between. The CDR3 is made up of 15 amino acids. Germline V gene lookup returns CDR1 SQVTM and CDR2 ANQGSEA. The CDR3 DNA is TGCAGCGTTGAGTTAGGGGCCACCACCACAGATACGCAGTATTTT. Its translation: CSVELGATTTDTQYF.

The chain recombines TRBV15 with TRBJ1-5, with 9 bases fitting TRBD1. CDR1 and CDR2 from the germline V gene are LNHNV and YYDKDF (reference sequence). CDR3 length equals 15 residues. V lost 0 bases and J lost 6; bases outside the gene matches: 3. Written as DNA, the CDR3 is TGTGCCACCAGCAGAGAGGGACAGGGTATTCAGCCCCAGCATTTT. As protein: CATSREGQGIQPQHF. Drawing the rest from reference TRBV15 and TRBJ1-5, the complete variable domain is DAMVIQNPRYQVTQFGKPVTLSCSQTLNHNVMYWYQQKSSQAPKLLFHYYDKDFNNEADTPDNFQSRRPNTSFCFLDIRSPGLGDTAMYLCATSREGQGIQPQHFGDGTRLSIL.

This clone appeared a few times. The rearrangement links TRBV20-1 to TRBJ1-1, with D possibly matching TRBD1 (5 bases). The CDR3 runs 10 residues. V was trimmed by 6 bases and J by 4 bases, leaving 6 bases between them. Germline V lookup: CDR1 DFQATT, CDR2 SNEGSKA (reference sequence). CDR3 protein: CSAQGTEAFF. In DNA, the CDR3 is TGCAGTGCGCAGGGCACTGAAGCTTTCTTT.

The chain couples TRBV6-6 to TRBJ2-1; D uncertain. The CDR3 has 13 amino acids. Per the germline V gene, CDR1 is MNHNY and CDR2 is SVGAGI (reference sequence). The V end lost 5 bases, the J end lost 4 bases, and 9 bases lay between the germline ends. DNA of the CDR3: TGTGCCAGCAGTAAGACACAATACAATGAGCAGTTCTTC. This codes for CASSKTQYNEQFF.

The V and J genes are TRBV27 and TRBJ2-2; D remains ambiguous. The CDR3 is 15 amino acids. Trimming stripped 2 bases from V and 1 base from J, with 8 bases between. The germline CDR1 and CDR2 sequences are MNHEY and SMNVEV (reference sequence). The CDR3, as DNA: TGTGCCAGCAGTTTAATGGCAGGGAACACCGGGGAGCTGTTTTTT. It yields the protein CASSLMAGNTGELFF.

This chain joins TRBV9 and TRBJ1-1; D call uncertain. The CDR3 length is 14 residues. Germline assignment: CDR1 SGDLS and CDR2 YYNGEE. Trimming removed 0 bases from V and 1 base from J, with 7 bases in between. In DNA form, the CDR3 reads TGTGCCAGCAGCGTAGTTGCAGAGAACACTGAAGCTTTCTTT. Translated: CASSVVAENTEAFF.

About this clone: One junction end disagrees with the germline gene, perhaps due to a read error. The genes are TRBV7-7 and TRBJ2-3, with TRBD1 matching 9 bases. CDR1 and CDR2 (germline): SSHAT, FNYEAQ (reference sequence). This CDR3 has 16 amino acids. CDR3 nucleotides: TGTGCTAGCAGCTTTGGGACAGGGACCAGCACAGATACGCAGTATTTT. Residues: CASSFGTGTSTDTQYF.

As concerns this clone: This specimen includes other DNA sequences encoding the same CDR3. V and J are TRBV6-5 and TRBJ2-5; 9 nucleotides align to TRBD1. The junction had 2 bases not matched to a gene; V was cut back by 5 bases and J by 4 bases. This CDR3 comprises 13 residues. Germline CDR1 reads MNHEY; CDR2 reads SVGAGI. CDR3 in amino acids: CASSQDRGETQYF. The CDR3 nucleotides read TGTGCCAGCAGTCAGGACAGGGGAGAGACCCAGTACTTC.

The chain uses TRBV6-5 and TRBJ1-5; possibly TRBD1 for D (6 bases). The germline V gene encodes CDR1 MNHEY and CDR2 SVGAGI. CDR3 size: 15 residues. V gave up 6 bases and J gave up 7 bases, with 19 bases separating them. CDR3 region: CASRAWGGQGQPQHF. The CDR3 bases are TGTGCCAGCAGGGCTTGGGGGGGGCAAGGGCAGCCCCAGCATTTT.

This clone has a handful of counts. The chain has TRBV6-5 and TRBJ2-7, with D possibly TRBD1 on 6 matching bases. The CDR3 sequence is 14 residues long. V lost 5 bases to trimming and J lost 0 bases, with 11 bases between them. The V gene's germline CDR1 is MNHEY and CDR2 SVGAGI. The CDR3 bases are TGTGCCAGCAGTCGGACGGACAGCTCCTACGAGCAGTACTTC. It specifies CASSRTDSSYEQYF.

CDR3 nucleotides: TGCGCCAGCAGCACTCCCGGAGCGGGGGGGCAGGACGAGCAGTACTTC. Translated, it gives CASSTPGAGGQDEQYF. The V and J genes are TRBV5-1 and TRBJ2-7, with TRBD2 matching over 10 bases. Germline V CDR1 and CDR2: SGHRS, YFSETQ. This CDR3 is 16 amino acids long. With 4 bases clipped from V and 5 bases from J, the junction kept 12 bases outside the gene matches.

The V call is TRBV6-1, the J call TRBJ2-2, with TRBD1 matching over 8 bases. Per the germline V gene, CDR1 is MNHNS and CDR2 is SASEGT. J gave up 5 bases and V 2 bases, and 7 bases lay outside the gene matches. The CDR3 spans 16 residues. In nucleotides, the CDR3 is TGTGCCAGCAGTGAAAGGACAGGGCCGTGGACCGGGGAGCTGTTTTTT. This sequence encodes CASSERTGPWTGELFF.

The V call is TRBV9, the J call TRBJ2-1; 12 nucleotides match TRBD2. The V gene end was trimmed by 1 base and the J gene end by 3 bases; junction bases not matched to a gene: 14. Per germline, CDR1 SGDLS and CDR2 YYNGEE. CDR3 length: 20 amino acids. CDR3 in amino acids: CASSVSRGLAGGACYNEQFF. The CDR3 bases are TGTGCCAGCAGCGTAAGCAGGGGGCTAGCGGGGGGGGCCTGCTACAATGAGCAGTTCTTC.

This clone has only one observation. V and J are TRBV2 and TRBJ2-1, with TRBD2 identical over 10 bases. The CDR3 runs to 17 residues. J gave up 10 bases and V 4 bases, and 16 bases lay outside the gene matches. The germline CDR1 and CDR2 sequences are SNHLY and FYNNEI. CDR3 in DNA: TGTGCCAGCAGTGTAAGGAGAAGCGGGGGGGCGATTGGGGAGCAGTTCTTC. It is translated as CASSVRRSGGAIGEQFF.

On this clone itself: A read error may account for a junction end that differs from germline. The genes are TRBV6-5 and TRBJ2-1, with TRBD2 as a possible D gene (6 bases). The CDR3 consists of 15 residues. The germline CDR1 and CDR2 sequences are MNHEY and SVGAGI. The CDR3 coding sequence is TGTGCCAGCAGACGGAGGGCCCTCTCCTACAATGGGCAGTTCTTC. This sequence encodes CASRRRALSYNGQFF.

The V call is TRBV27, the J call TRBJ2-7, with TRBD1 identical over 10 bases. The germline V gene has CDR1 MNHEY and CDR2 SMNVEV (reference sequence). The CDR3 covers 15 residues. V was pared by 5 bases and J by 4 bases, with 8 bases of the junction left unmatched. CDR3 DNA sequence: TGTGCCAGCAGTATGACGGGACAGGGGACGTACGAGCAGTACTTC. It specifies CASSMTGQGTYEQYF.

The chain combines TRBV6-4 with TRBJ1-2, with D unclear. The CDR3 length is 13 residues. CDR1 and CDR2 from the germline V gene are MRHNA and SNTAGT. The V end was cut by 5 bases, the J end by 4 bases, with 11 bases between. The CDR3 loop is CASSPGASYGYTF. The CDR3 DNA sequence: TGTGCCAGCAGTCCGGGAGCTAGCTATGGCTACACCTTC.